Listed below are T cell receptor beta chains from one sample, sequenced in a study of T cells in Graves' hyperthyroidism and ophthalmopathy. MiXCR was run by TCRdb on the multiplex PCR reads, yielding one entry per CDR3 protein. The sample yields a few hundred thousand distinct CDR3 sequences, around 14% seen once. The sequenced sample was blood. The receptors shown here come from a woman aged 25 to 39 with Graves' hyperthyroidism. CDR3s include the opening cysteine and the closing phenylalanine or tryptophan. The D gene is left open where the match is weak. The size field is filled for only some rows; it gives once, few, many or a size class.

V gene	D gene	J gene	clone size	CDR3 length	CDR3 protein	CDR3 DNA
TRBV19	-	TRBJ2-2	-	14	CASSVGMNTGELFF	TGTGCCAGTTCCGTGGGGATGAACACCGGGGAGCTGTTTTTT
TRBV14	TRBD1	TRBJ2-2	few	17	CASSQLGQGAGTGELFF	TGTGCCAGCAGCCAACTCGGACAGGGGGCGGGCACCGGGGAGCTGTTTTTT
TRBV7-9	TRBD1	TRBJ1-2	few	15	CASSVGGTGDSIRTF	TGTGCCAGCAGCGTAGGCGGGACAGGGGACTCTATTCGGACCTTC
TRBV10-3	TRBD2	TRBJ2-7	many	15	CAILAGGPSSYEQYF	TGTGCCATCTTGGCGGGAGGGCCGAGCTCCTACGAGCAGTACTTC
TRBV12-3/TRBV12-4	-	TRBJ2-7	many	17	CASSLTLKALRAYEQYF	TGTGCCAGCAGTTTGACGCTAAAGGCCCTCAGGGCCTACGAGCAGTACTTC
TRBV6-1	TRBD1	TRBJ2-5	many	20	CASSEAFSVSAGGFRETQYF	TGTGCCAGCAGTGAAGCTTTTTCGGTCTCGGCAGGGGGCTTTAGGGAGACCCAGTACTTC
TRBV18	-	TRBJ1-1	many	15	CASSPTTDMNTEAFF	TGTGCCAGCTCACCGACGACAGACATGAACACTGAAGCTTTCTTT
TRBV20-1	-	TRBJ2-5	many	10	CSASVETQYF	TGCAGTGCTAGCGTAGAGACCCAGTACTTC
TRBV20-1	-	TRBJ1-4	-	14	CSASETGYQEKLFF	TGCAGTGCTAGTGAAACAGGGTATCAGGAAAAACTGTTTTTT
TRBV7-7	-	TRBJ2-5	-	15	CASSPSWRSQETQYF	TGTGCCAGCAGCCCGTCCTGGCGTAGCCAAGAGACCCAGTACTTC
TRBV11-2	-	TRBJ1-1	many	14	CASSLGSLNTEAFF	TGTGCCAGCAGCTTAGGTTCCCTGAACACTGAAGCTTTCTTT
TRBV10-3	-	TRBJ1-4	-	16	CAISESHGGPSEKLFF	TGTGCCATCAGTGAGTCGCACGGGGGTCCATCGGAAAAACTGTTTTTT
TRBV20-1	-	TRBJ2-5	many	13	CSARGGNGETQYF	TGCAGTGCTAGGGGCGGGAATGGAGAGACCCAGTACTTC
TRBV12-3/TRBV12-4	-	TRBJ1-5	many	14	CASSRGPERQPQHF	TGTGCCAGCAGCCGGGGACCGGAGCGTCAGCCCCAGCATTTT
TRBV10-2	-	TRBJ1-3	once	16	CASSRALSRTGNTIYF	TGCGCCAGCAGCCGAGCCCTATCAAGAACTGGAAACACCATATATTTT
TRBV5-1	TRBD2	TRBJ2-2	few	15	CASSPLADNTGELFF	TGCGCCAGCAGCCCTCTAGCGGACAACACCGGGGAGCTGTTTTTT
TRBV7-2	-	TRBJ2-7	many	14	CASSLRGNSYEQYF	TGTGCCAGCAGCTTAAGAGGGAACTCGTACGAGCAGTACTTC
TRBV6-5	TRBD1	TRBJ1-2	many	18	CASSYSGTGVVANYGYTF	TGTGCCAGCAGTTACTCAGGGACAGGGGTTGTGGCTAACTATGGCTACACCTTC
TRBV27	-	TRBJ1-5	many	15	CASSFNWGPGQPQHF	TGTGCCAGCAGTTTTAACTGGGGCCCTGGGCAGCCCCAGCATTTT
TRBV7-9	-	TRBJ2-5	many	16	CASSLVALADQETQYF	TGTGCCAGCAGCTTAGTCGCCTTGGCAGACCAAGAGACCCAGTACTTC
TRBV7-2	-	TRBJ2-3	many	15	CASSLVRGGPDTQYF	TGTGCCAGCAGCTTAGTACGGGGAGGACCAGATACGCAGTATTTT
TRBV4-2	-	TRBJ2-2	few	14	CASSSLGFTRELFF	TGTGCCAGCAGCTCCCTCGGATTCACTAGGGAGCTGTTTTTT
TRBV7-9	-	TRBJ1-1	many	13	CASTLGVNTEAFF	TGTGCCAGCACCTTAGGTGTGAACACTGAAGCTTTCTTT
TRBV2	TRBD2	TRBJ2-1	-	16	CASRPGLAGGRDEQFF	TGTGCCAGCAGACCCGGACTAGCGGGAGGGAGGGATGAGCAGTTCTTC
TRBV6-5	TRBD2	TRBJ2-7	many	16	CASSYSLAGGRDEQYF	TGTGCCAGCAGTTACTCCCTAGCGGGAGGGCGGGACGAGCAGTACTTC